This T cell receptor (beta chain) was sequenced for a study of blood T cell repertoires in COVID-19. Profiling relied on immunoSEQ multiplex PCR, and the TCRdb table lists in-frame clones only, not all of them. The sample includes about 500,000 clones, approximately 92% of them seen just once. This clone was counted only a few times. The sequence derives from a man aged 18 to 30 with COVID-19, enrolled during active disease. Sequenced input: peripheral blood.

Here the CDR3 DNA reads TGTGCCTCTGGGACTAGCGGGAAGGGGCCCGGGGAGCTGTTTTTT. Translating gives CASGTSGKGPGELFF. The chain carries TRBV30 and TRBJ2-2; 13 bases are shared with TRBD2. CDR3 length: 15 residues. Germline V gene lookup returns CDR1 GTSNPN and CDR2 SVGIG (reference sequence). Germline trimming cut 7 bases from V and 6 bases from J; bases unmatched to any gene: 8.